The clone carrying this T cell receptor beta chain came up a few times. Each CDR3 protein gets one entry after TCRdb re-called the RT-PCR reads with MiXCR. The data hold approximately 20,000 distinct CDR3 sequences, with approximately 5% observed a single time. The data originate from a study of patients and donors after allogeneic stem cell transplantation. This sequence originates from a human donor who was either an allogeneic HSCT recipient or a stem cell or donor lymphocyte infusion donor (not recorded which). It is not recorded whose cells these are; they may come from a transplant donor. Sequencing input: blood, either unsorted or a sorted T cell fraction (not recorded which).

The CDR3 sequence is CASSGGFHEQYF. CDR3 sequence (DNA): TGTGCCAGCAGTGGTGGGTTTCACGAGCAGTACTTC. V and J are TRBV6-1 and TRBJ2-7; D not certain. V lost 4 bases, J lost 5 bases, and 9 bases lay in between. Per the germline V gene, CDR1 is MNHNS and CDR2 is SASEGT. The CDR3 has 12 amino acids.